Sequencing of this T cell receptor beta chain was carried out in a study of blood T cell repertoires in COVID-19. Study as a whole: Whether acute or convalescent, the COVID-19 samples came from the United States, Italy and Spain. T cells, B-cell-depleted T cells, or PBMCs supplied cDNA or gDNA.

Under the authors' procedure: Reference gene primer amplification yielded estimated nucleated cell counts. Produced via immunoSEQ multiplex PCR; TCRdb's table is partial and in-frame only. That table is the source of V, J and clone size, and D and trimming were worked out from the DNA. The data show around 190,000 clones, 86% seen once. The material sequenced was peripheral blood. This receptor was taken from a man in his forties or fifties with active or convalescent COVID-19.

The DNA of the CDR3 is TGTGCCAGCCGTTCCGCTACGATGGGATTGGGGGGTACAGATACGCAGTATTTT. Translated: CASRSATMGLGGTDTQYF. The gene calls are TRBV27 and TRBJ2-3; possible D gene TRBD2, 6 bases. There are 18 residues in the CDR3. Germline V gene lookup returns CDR1 MNHEY and CDR2 SMNVEV (reference sequence). With 8 bases removed from V and 3 bases from J, the gap between germline ends came to 27 bases.